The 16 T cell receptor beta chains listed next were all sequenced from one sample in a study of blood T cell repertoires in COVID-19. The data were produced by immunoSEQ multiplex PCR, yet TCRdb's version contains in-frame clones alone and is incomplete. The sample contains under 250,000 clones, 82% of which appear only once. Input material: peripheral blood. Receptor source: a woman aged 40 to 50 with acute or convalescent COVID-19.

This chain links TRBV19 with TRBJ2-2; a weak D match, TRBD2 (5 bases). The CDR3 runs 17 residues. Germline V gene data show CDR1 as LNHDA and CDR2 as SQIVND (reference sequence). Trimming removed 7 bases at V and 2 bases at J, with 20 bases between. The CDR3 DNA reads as TGTGCCAGTACCCCCGGAGCGGCCAATATAAACACCGGGGAGCTGTTTTTT. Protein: CASTPGAANINTGELFF.

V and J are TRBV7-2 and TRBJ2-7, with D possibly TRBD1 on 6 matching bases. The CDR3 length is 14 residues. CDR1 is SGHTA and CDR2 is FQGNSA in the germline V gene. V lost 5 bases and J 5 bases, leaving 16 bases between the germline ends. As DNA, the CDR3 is TGTGCCAGCAGCCCTAACCAGGGGAACCACGAGCAGTACTTC. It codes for CASSPNQGNHEQYF.

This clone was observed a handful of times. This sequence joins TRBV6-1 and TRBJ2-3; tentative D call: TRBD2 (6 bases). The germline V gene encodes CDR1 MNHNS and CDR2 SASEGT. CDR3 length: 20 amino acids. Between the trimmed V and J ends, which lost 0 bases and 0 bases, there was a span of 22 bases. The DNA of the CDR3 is TGTGCCAGCAGTGAAGCTCCCCTCTTGCGGGGAGGCTCTAGCACAGATACGCAGTATTTT. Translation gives CASSEAPLLRGGSSTDTQYF.

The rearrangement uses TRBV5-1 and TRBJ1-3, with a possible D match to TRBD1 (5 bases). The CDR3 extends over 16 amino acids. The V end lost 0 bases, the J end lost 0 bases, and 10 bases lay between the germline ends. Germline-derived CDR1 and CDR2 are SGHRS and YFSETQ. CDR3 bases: TGCGCCAGCAGCTTGGCCGGGGGGATCTCTGGAAACACCATATATTTT. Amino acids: CASSLAGGISGNTIYF.

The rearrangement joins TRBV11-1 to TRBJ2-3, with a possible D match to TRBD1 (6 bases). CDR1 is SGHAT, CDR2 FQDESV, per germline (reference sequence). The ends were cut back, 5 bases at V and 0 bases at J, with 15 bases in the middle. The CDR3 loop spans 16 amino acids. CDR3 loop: CASSRAGQSSTDTQYF. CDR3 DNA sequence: TGTGCCAGCAGCCGAGCCGGACAGTCTAGCACAGATACGCAGTATTTT.

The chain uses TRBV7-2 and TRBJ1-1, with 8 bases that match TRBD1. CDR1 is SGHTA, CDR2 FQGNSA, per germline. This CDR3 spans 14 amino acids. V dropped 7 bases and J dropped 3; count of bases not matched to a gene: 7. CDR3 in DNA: TGTGCCAGCATTATCAGGGGGCGCGACACTGAAGCTTTCTTT. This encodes CASIIRGRDTEAFF.

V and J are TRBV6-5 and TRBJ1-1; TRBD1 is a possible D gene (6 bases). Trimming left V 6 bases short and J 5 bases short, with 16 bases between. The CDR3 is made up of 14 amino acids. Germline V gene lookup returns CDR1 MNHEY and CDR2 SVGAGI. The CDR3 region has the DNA TGTGCCAGCAGCGGTCTAAATAGGGGGACTGAAGCTTTCTTT. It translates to CASSGLNRGTEAFF.

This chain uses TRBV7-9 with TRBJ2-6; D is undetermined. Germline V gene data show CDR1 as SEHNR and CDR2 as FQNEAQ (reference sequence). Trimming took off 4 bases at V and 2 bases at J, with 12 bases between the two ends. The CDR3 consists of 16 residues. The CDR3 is CASSSSVGTGANVLTF. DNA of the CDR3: TGTGCCAGCAGCTCATCAGTGGGCACTGGGGCCAACGTCCTGACTTTC.

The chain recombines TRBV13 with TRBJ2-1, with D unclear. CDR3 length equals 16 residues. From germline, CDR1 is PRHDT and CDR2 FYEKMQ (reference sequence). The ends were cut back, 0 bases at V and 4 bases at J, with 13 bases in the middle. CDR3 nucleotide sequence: TGTGCCAGCAGCTTAGGTCCTCGGAGTGGTTACAATGAGCAGTTCTTC. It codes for CASSLGPRSGYNEQFF.

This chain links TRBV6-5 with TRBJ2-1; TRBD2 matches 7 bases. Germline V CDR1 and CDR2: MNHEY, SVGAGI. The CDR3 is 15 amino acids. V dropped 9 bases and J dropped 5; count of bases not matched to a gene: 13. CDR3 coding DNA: TGTGCCAGTATTATACTGAGCGGGACTAACAATGAGCAGTTCTTC. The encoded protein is CASIILSGTNNEQFF.

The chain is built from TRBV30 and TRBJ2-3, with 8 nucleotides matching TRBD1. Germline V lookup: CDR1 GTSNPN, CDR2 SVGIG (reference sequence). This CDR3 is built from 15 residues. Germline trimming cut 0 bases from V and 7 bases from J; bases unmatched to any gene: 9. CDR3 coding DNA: TGTGCCTGGAGTGTAGGTCAGGGGGCTGCGAATACGCAGTATTTT. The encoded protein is CAWSVGQGAANTQYF.

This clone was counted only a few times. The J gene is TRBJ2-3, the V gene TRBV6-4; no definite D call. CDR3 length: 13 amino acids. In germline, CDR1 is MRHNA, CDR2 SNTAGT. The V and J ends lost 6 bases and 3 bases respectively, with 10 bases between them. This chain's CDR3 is CASSLSETDTQYF. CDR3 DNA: TGTGCCAGCAGCCTGAGCGAGACAGATACGCAGTATTTT.

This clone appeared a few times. DNA of the CDR3: TGCGCCAGCAGCCAAGCCTACGGACAGGGGTCGAACACTGAAGCTTTCTTT. Amino acids: CASSQAYGQGSNTEAFF. The rearrangement joins TRBV4-1 to TRBJ1-1, with 9 bases that match TRBD1. The V gene's germline CDR1 is MGHRA and CDR2 YSYEKL. The CDR3 sequence is 17 residues long. With V trimmed by 1 base and J by 1 base, 7 bases remained unmatched.

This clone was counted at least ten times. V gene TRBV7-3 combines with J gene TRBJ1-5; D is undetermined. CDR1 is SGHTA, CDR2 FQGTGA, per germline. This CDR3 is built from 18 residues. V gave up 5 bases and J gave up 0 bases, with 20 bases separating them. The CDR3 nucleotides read TGTGCCAGCAGCGTTACCGGAGCCGCTTTTTATAGCAATCAGCCCCAGCATTTT. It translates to CASSVTGAAFYSNQPQHF.

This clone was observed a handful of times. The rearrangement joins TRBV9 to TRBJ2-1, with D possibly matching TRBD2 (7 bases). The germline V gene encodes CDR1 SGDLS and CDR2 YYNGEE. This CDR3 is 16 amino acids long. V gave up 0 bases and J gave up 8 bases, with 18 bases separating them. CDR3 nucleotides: TGTGCCAGCAGCGTAGGAGGGGGGGCCTTGGGAGATGAGCAGTTCTTC. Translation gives CASSVGGGALGDEQFF. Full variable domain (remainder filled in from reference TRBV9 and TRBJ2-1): DSGVTQTPKHLITATGQRVTLRCSPRSGDLSVYWYQQSLDQGLQFLIQYYNGEERAKGNILERFSAQQFPDLHSELNLSSLELGDSALYFCASSVGGGALGDEQFFGPGTRLTVL.

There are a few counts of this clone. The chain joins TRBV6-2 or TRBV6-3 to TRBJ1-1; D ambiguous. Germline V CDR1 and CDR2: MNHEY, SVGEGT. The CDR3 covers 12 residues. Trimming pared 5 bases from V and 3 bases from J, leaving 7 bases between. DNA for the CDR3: TGTGCCAGCAGTGTGGAGGACACTGAAGCTTTCTTT. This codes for CASSVEDTEAFF.